This TCR beta chain derives from a study of control samples from healthy donors and cancer patients. Here immunoSEQ multiplex PCR was the method, and the copy in TCRdb shows in-frame clones only, minus some. The sample contains a few hundred thousand clones, 75% to 95% of which appear only once. This clone was observed a single time. The CDR3 covers 13 residues. Trimming cost V 6 bases and J 9 bases; bases outside gene matches: 6. Germline loops: CDR1 MGHDK, CDR2 SYGVNS. This receptor was identified in a man in his forties or fifties with head and neck cancer. The sample comprised PBMCs. The rearrangement joins TRBV25-1 to TRBJ2-7; 12 positions agree with TRBD1. The CDR3 DNA sequence: TGTGCCAGCAGAGGGACAGGGGGCAAGGGGCAGTACTTC. It specifies CASRGTGGKGQYF.